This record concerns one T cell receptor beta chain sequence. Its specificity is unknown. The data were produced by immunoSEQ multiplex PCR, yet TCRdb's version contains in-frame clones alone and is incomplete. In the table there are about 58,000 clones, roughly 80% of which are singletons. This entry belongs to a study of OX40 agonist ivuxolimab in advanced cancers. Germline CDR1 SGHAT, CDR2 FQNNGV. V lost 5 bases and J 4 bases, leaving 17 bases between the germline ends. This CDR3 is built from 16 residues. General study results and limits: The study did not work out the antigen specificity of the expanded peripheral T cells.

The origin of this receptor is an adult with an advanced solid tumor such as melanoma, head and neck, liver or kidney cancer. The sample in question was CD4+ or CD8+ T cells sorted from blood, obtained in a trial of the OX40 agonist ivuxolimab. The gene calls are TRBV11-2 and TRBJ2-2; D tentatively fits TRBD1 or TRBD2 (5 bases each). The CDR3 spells CASSGPAGAVTGELFF. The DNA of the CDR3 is TGTGCCAGCAGCGGCCCAGCCGGGGCCGTCACCGGGGAGCTGTTTTTT.